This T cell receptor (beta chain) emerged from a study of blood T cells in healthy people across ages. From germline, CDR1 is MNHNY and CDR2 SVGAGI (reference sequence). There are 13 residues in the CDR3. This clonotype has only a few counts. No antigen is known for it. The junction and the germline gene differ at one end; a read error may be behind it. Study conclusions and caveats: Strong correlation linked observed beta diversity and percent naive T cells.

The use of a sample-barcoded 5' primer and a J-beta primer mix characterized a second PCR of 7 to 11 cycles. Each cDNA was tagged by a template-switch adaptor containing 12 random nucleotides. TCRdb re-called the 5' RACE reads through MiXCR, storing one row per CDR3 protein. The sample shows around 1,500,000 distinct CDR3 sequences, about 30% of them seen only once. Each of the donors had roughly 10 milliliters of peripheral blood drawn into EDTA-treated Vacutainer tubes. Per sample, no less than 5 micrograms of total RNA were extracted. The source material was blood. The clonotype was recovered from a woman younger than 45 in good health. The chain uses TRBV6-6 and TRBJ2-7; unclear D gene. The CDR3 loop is CASSYRLNYVQYF. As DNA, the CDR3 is TGTGCCAGCAGTTACAGGTTGAACTACGTGCAGTACTTC.